A single sample gave rise to the 23 T cell receptor beta chains below, sequenced in a study of Tregs in tolerant kidney transplant recipients. The protocol was immunoSEQ multiplex PCR, while the TCRdb copy is restricted to in-frame clones and leaves out a portion. The sample table sets out about 48,000 clones. Here the sequenced sample was CD4+ T cells from blood, taken before the transplant. All receptors come from a human donor who received a combined kidney and bone marrow transplant.

On this clone: Relative to the germline gene, one junction end is altered; a read error may explain this. The read terminates 3 residues ahead of where the CDR3 ends, so the germline J gene completes it. V is TRBV7-3 and J is TRBJ1-1; TRBD1 agrees at 9 bases. Germline CDR1 SGHTA, CDR2 FQGTGA. This CDR3 region has 14 residues. CDR3 protein: CASSRDRVNTEAFF. The sequenced part of the CDR3 DNA is TGTGCCAGCAGCCGGGACAGGGTGAATACTGAA.

Comments on this clone: The sequence runs out 3 residues before the end of the CDR3; the remainder is reconstructed from the germline J gene. The chain has TRBV18 and TRBJ2-7; 10 bases map to TRBD2. From germline, CDR1 is KGHSH and CDR2 LQKENI. The CDR3 consists of 16 residues. J lost 2 bases, V lost 4 bases, and 8 bases had no gene match. CDR3 region: CASSQETSGLTYEQYF. The sequenced part of the CDR3 DNA is TGTGCCAGCTCACAGGAGACTAGCGGGCTTACCTACGAG.

Details on this clone: The CDR3 goes on 3 residues after the read ends, and that part is filled in from the germline J gene. This chain joins TRBV12-5 and TRBJ1-1; perhaps TRBD1 as D (5 bases). V was clipped by 3 bases and J by 6 bases, with 14 bases between them. This CDR3 is 14 amino acids long. Germline CDR1 and CDR2: LGHNT and FRNRAP. Incomplete CDR3 DNA: TGTGCTAGTGGTTTAACAGACCAGGGTTCTGAA. As protein: CASGLTDQGSE. The full CDR3 protein is CASGLTDQGSEAFF.

Comments on this clone: The read ends 3 residues before the CDR3 terminus; that terminus is restored from the germline J gene. This chain uses TRBV5-1 with TRBJ2-3, with 7 nucleotides matching TRBD2. CDR1 is SGHRS, CDR2 YFSETQ, per germline. The CDR3 totals 15 residues. Unmatched junction bases numbered 4, after V lost 2 bases and J lost 1 base. CDR3 DNA, as far as it was read: TGCGCCAGCAGCTTAACTAGCGTAGGCACAGATACG. The encoded protein is CASSLTSVGTDT. The full-length CDR3 reads as CASSLTSVGTDTQYF.

Note on this clone: The DNA ends 3 residues before the CDR3 does, and the rest of the CDR3 is filled in from the germline J gene. The chain has TRBV30 and TRBJ2-7; 11 nucleotides match TRBD2. CDR1 is GTSNPN and CDR2 is SVGIG in the germline V gene (reference sequence). There are 13 residues in the CDR3. The CDR3 reads CASLAGVGFEQYF. The sequenced part of the CDR3 DNA is TGTGCATCACTAGCGGGAGTGGGATTCGAG.

As to this clone: The CDR3 end lies 3 residues beyond the end of the read and is filled in from the germline J gene. The rearrangement joins TRBV5-1 to TRBJ2-7, with 13 positions matching TRBD2. The J segment lost 5 bases and the V segment lost 1 base, leaving 3 bases of the junction unmatched. The CDR3 is 15 residues long. Germline loops: CDR1 SGHRS, CDR2 YFSETQ. The CDR3 is CASSLTSGRENEQYF. Incomplete CDR3 DNA: TGCGCCAGCAGCTTGACTAGCGGGAGGGAGAACGAG. Drawing the rest from reference TRBV5-1 and TRBJ2-7, the complete variable domain is KAGVTQTPRYLIKTRGQQVTLSCSPISGHRSVSWYQQTPGQGLQFLFEYFSETQRNKGNFPGRFSGRQFSNSRSEMNVSTLELGDSALYLCASSLTSGRENEQYFGPGTRLTVT.

Comment on this clone: The read terminates 3 residues before the CDR3 end, so the remaining end is supplied by the germline J gene. The chain recombines TRBV20-1 with TRBJ2-2, with 8 bases fitting TRBD1. With 5 bases clipped from V and 3 bases from J, the junction kept 8 bases outside the gene matches. The CDR3 spans 15 residues. Germline CDR1 is DFQATT and CDR2 is SNEGSKA (reference sequence). The DNA read from the CDR3 is TGCAGTGCTTCCCCCCGACAGGGGTACACCGGGGAG. It yields the protein CSASPRQGYTGE. The full CDR3 is CSASPRQGYTGELFF.

Concerning this clone itself: The CDR3 is cut off 3 residues early in the read; its end comes from the germline J gene. The J gene is TRBJ1-4, the V gene TRBV20-1; D is perhaps TRBD1 (6 bases). The V end lost 3 bases, the J end lost 2 bases, and 22 bases lay between the germline ends. CDR3 length: 18 residues. Germline values: CDR1 DFQATT, CDR2 SNEGSKA (reference sequence). The covered CDR3 bases are TGCAGTGCTAGCCCGTCACAGGGTGGAATCCGGACTAATGAAAAA. Encoded protein: CSASPSQGGIRTNEK. The entire CDR3 protein is CSASPSQGGIRTNEKLFF.

For this clone: The CDR3 extends 3 residues past the end of the read, so its final part is completed from the germline J gene. The chain links TRBV7-7 to TRBJ2-5; no clear D. V dropped 4 bases and J dropped 5 bases, with 14 bases sitting between them. The germline V gene encodes CDR1 SSHAT and CDR2 FNYEAQ (reference sequence). CDR3 length equals 14 residues. CDR3 sequence: CASSSNPTSETQYF. The sequenced CDR3 bases are TGTGCCAGCAGCTCAAACCCCACGAGCGAGACC.

On this clone itself: The sequence runs out 3 residues before the end of the CDR3; the remainder is reconstructed from the germline J gene. The chain combines TRBV28 with TRBJ2-5; 13 bases align to TRBD2. From germline, CDR1 is MDHEN and CDR2 SYDVKM. The CDR3 spans 16 residues. The V and J ends lost 2 bases and 5 bases, in that order; junction bases with no gene match: 5. The CDR3 reads CASSLGLAGVGETQYF. The sequenced CDR3 bases are TGTGCCAGCAGTTTAGGACTAGCGGGAGTTGGGGAGACC.

As to this clone: The CDR3 goes on 3 residues after the read ends, and that part is filled in from the germline J gene. The chain has TRBV11-2 and TRBJ2-6, with 7 bases aligning to TRBD2. The V gene end was trimmed by 5 bases and the J gene end by 4 bases; junction bases not matched to a gene: 5. Germline V gene data show CDR1 as SGHAT and CDR2 as FQNNGV. The CDR3 contains 15 residues. The sequenced CDR3 bases are TGTGCCAGCAGCGCACCTAGCGGCGGGGCCAACGTC. Its translation: CASSAPSGGANV. The CDR3 in full is CASSAPSGGANVLTF. The whole variable domain, remainder taken from reference TRBV11-2 and TRBJ2-6, is EAGVAQSPRYKIIEKRQSVAFWCNPISGHATLYWYQQILGQGPKLLIQFQNNGVVDDSQLPKDRFSAERLKGVDSTLKIQPAKLEDSAVYLCASSAPSGGANVLTFGAGSRLTVL.

In the case of this clone: Read coverage stops 3 residues before the CDR3 terminus; the germline J gene supplies the remainder. The chain links TRBV18 to TRBJ2-7; 7 nucleotides agree with TRBD2. Germline V lookup: CDR1 KGHSH, CDR2 LQKENI. Unmatched junction bases numbered 7, after V lost 5 bases and J lost 0 bases. This CDR3 is 15 amino acids long. CDR3: CASSASCGSSYEQYF. Incomplete CDR3 DNA: TGTGCCAGCTCAGCCTCCTGCGGGAGCTCCTACGAG.

Regarding this clone: Read sequence stops 3 residues before the CDR3 end, and the germline J gene provides the missing end. The chain has TRBV5-1 and TRBJ2-5; D is uncertain. This CDR3 contains 15 residues. Between the trimmed V and J ends, which lost 0 bases and 5 bases, there was a span of 14 bases. CDR1 and CDR2 (germline): SGHRS, YFSETQ. CDR3 DNA (partial): TGCGCCAGCAGCTTGGCCGGGTTAAGGATGGAGACC. It encodes CASSLAGLRMET. The complete CDR3 sequence is CASSLAGLRMETQYF.

In the case of this clone: The read finishes 3 residues shy of the CDR3 end, and the germline J gene is used to complete it. The chain recombines TRBV18 with TRBJ1-6, with 8 bases aligning to TRBD1. Trimming removed 3 bases from V and 8 bases from J; junction bases left unmatched: 6. This CDR3 comprises 15 residues. Germline CDR1 is KGHSH and CDR2 is LQKENI. Incomplete CDR3 DNA: TGTGCCAGCTCACCCGGGCAGGGGGCGGATTCACCC. It yields the protein CASSPGQGADSP. From start to end, the CDR3 is CASSPGQGADSPLHF.

As concerns this clone: The read halts 3 residues ahead of the CDR3 end, with the missing end drawn from the germline J gene. This chain connects TRBV7-9 to TRBJ2-7, with 9 bases identical to TRBD2. CDR1 SEHNR and CDR2 FQNEAQ come from the germline V gene (reference sequence). The ends lost 6 bases at V and 2 bases at J; junction bases unmatched: 8. CDR3 size: 15 residues. The CDR3 is CASSPSGKGTYEQYF. The sequenced CDR3 bases are TGTGCCAGCAGTCCTAGCGGGAAGGGGACCTACGAG.

A word on this clone: The read ends 3 residues early relative to the CDR3; the germline J gene fills the gap. The chain has TRBV19 and TRBJ2-5, with D maybe TRBD1 (5 bases). The CDR3 is 16 amino acids. Germline V CDR1 and CDR2: LNHDA, SQIVND (reference sequence). V dropped 3 bases and J dropped 4 bases, with 18 bases sitting between them. CDR3 bases read: TGTGCCAGTAGTATCGAAGGGGCCAGTAACCGAGAGACC. As protein: CASSIEGASNRET. The full CDR3 reads CASSIEGASNRETQYF. The full variable domain, with the rest looked up from reference TRBV19 and TRBJ2-5, is DGGITQSPKYLFRKEGQNVTLSCEQNLNHDAMYWYRQDPGQGLRLIYYSQIVNDFQKGDIAEGYSVSREKKESFPLTVTSAQKNPTAFYLCASSIEGASNRETQYFGPGTRLLVL.

Points on this clone: The read falls 3 residues short of the CDR3 end, and the missing part is taken from the germline J gene. The chain couples TRBV6-1 to TRBJ1-5, with TRBD1 as a possible D gene (5 bases). Germline V lookup: CDR1 MNHNS, CDR2 SASEGT. V lost 4 bases and J lost 3, with 10 bases in between. The CDR3 runs to 14 residues. CDR3 DNA, as far as it was read: TGTGCCAGCAGTGCGACGGGGGTCAATCAGCCC. This sequence encodes CASSATGVNQP. The whole CDR3 is CASSATGVNQPQHF.

Note on this clone: The read terminates 3 residues before the CDR3 end, so the remaining end is supplied by the germline J gene. The chain uses TRBV20-1 and TRBJ2-2; 7 bases map to TRBD1. The CDR3 has 12 residues. Germline CDR1 DFQATT, CDR2 SNEGSKA (reference sequence). V was clipped by 5 bases and J by 6 bases; unmatched bases: 3. The CDR3 bases that were read are TGCAGTGCTGACAGGGCCGCCGGGGAG. Its translation: CSADRAAGE. The entire CDR3 protein is CSADRAAGELFF.

Worth noting for this clone: With the read ending 3 residues before the CDR3 end, the germline J gene is used to fill in that end. The rearrangement joins TRBV30 to TRBJ2-5, with D unclear. CDR1 and CDR2 (germline): GTSNPN, SVGIG (reference sequence). The length of the CDR3 is 13 residues. V was trimmed by 2 bases and J by 7 bases, leaving 14 bases between them. The part of the CDR3 DNA that was read is TGTGCCTGGAGTTCCCACGGAAAGGGGACC. Translated, it gives CAWSSHGKGT. The complete CDR3 sequence is CAWSSHGKGTQYF.

With respect to this clone: Coverage ceases 3 residues before the CDR3 finishes, and the germline J gene fills in the end. The chain combines TRBV7-9 with TRBJ2-3; TRBD2 matches 7 bases. Germline loops: CDR1 SEHNR, CDR2 FQNEAQ (reference sequence). V was pared by 1 base and J by 4 bases, with 5 bases of the junction left unmatched. This CDR3 region has 15 residues. CDR3 DNA, as far as it was read: TGTGCCAGCAGCTTAGGGCGGGAGCACGCAGATACG. Translation: CASSLGREHADT. The CDR3 in full is CASSLGREHADTQYF.

Here the CDR3 reads CASSIRTDTQYF. CDR3 DNA, as far as it was read: TGTGCCAGTAGTATAAGGACAGATACG. The chain carries TRBV19 and TRBJ2-3; D gene unclear. The CDR3 end falls 3 residues outside the read, so it is completed with the germline J gene. The CDR3 covers 12 residues. CDR1 is LNHDA and CDR2 is SQIVND in the germline V gene (reference sequence). Trimming left V 2 bases short and J 3 bases short, with 3 bases between.

As for this clone: The read gets to within 3 residues of the CDR3 end, and the germline J gene fills in the rest. The chain joins TRBV5-3 to TRBJ2-5, with D tentatively TRBD1 (6 bases). TRBV5-3 is placed among ORFs of uncertain function. V lost 1 base, J lost 5 bases, and 9 bases lay in between. The CDR3 totals 13 residues. The CDR3 region is CARSLFRGETQYF. The DNA read from the CDR3 is TGTGCCAGAAGCTTGTTCAGGGGCGAGACC.

Turning to this clone: The CDR3 end is not reached by the read, which stops 3 residues before it; the germline J gene fills it in. The chain carries TRBV6-2 or TRBV6-3 and TRBJ2-7, with TRBD2 identical over 7 bases. The CDR3 is made up of 15 amino acids. The V gene's germline CDR1 is MNHEY and CDR2 SVGEGT. Unmatched junction bases numbered 9, after V lost 7 bases and J lost 0 bases. The sequenced CDR3 bases are TGTGCCAGCATACCGCTAGCGGTGATCTCCTACGAG. Translation: CASIPLAVISYE. In full, the CDR3 is CASIPLAVISYEQYF.